The 20 T cell receptor beta chains below were found in one sample sequenced in a study of Ad26.COV2.S vaccination and SARS-CoV-2 variants. Sequencing was performed with immunoSEQ multiplex PCR; in TCRdb, only in-frame clones are kept and a portion is missing. Altogether approximately 140,000 clones are present, 86% being singletons, with the ten largest covering 5%. This material consisted of peripheral blood, taken after recovery from COVID-19. The origin of the receptors is a human donor who had recovered from COVID-19.

This clone is a singleton in its sample. This sequence joins TRBV27 and TRBJ2-7; D is unclear. The V and J ends lost 2 bases and 1 base respectively, with 9 bases between them. CDR1 is MNHEY, CDR2 SMNVEV, per germline (reference sequence). The CDR3 contains 14 residues. CDR3 DNA: TGTGCCAGCAGTTTACGAGCGACATCCTACGAGCAGTACTTC. Translated: CASSLRATSYEQYF.

This chain connects TRBV5-4 to TRBJ2-5; the D is unclear. CDR1 SGHNT and CDR2 YYREEE come from the germline V gene (reference sequence). CDR3 size: 12 residues. V lost 0 bases, J lost 3 bases, and 3 bases lay in between. This chain's CDR3 is CASSLGKETQYF. The CDR3 nucleotides read TGTGCCAGCAGCTTGGGAAAAGAGACCCAGTACTTC.

The chain links TRBV19 to TRBJ2-3; 9 positions match TRBD2. CDR1 and CDR2 (germline): LNHDA, SQIVND (reference sequence). This CDR3 spans 17 amino acids. V gave up 5 bases and J gave up 2 bases; unmatched junction bases: 11. The CDR3 DNA sequence: TGTGCCAGTAGTGACAAGAAGCGGGGGGTCTACACAGATACGCAGTATTTT. Translating gives CASSDKKRGVYTDTQYF.

This chain links TRBV19 with TRBJ1-4; D unresolved. CDR3 length: 15 residues. Germline assignment: CDR1 LNHDA and CDR2 SQIVND (reference sequence). Deletions cut 3 bases from V and 8 bases from J, with 16 bases between. The CDR3 protein is CASSMVRAEEEKLFF. The DNA for the CDR3 is TGTGCCAGTAGTATGGTAAGGGCCGAGGAGGAAAAACTGTTTTTT.

The V call is TRBV25-1, the J call TRBJ1-4; 7 bases match TRBD1. This CDR3 comprises 15 residues. Losses at the gene ends were 3 bases for V and 2 bases for J; bases not matched to a gene: 3. CDR1 is MGHDK and CDR2 is SYGVNS in the germline V gene. The CDR3 loop is CASSDYRGTNEKLFF. CDR3 nucleotide sequence: TGTGCCAGCAGTGACTACAGGGGCACTAATGAAAAACTGTTTTTT. Drawing the rest from reference TRBV25-1 and TRBJ1-4, the complete variable domain is EADIYQTPRYLVIGTGKKITLECSQTMGHDKMYWYQQDPGMELHLIHYSYGVNSTEKGDLSSESTVSRIRTEHFPLTLESARPSHTSQYLCASSDYRGTNEKLFFGSGTQLSVL.

The J gene is TRBJ2-3, the V gene TRBV7-8; TRBD1 matches 8 bases. J gave up 4 bases and V 2 bases, and 2 bases lay outside the gene matches. The CDR3 length is 14 residues. From germline, CDR1 is SGHVS and CDR2 FQNEAQ. The CDR3 sequence: CASSLTGGPDTQYF. CDR3 DNA sequence: TGTGCCAGCAGCTTAACAGGGGGTCCAGATACGCAGTATTTT.

V usage is TRBV11-2 and J usage is TRBJ2-5; D not certain. With 0 bases removed from V and 1 base from J, the gap between germline ends came to 6 bases. There are 14 residues in the CDR3. Germline loops: CDR1 SGHAT, CDR2 FQNNGV. CDR3 residues: CASSLDDIQETQYF. The DNA for the CDR3 is TGTGCCAGCAGCTTAGATGACATCCAAGAGACCCAGTACTTC. The whole variable domain, remainder taken from reference TRBV11-2 and TRBJ2-5, is EAGVAQSPRYKIIEKRQSVAFWCNPISGHATLYWYQQILGQGPKLLIQFQNNGVVDDSQLPKDRFSAERLKGVDSTLKIQPAKLEDSAVYLCASSLDDIQETQYFGPGTRLLVL.

Only one count was recorded for this clone. The rearrangement links TRBV2 to TRBJ2-7; no firm D call. Germline V gives CDR1 SNHLY, CDR2 FYNNEI. The CDR3 totals 12 residues. V was cut by 8 bases and J by 3 bases, with 11 bases left in between. CDR3 protein: CASQRLYYEQYF. The CDR3 nucleotides read TGTGCCAGCCAGAGACTTTACTACGAGCAGTACTTC.

This chain connects TRBV27 to TRBJ1-2; no definite D call. V was pared by 6 bases and J by 7 bases, with 12 bases between. Germline CDR1 MNHEY, CDR2 SMNVEV (reference sequence). CDR3 size: 12 residues. The CDR3 spells CASSKTGGGYTF. Here the CDR3 DNA reads TGTGCCAGCAGCAAAACGGGCGGTGGCTACACCTTC.

The CDR3 bases are TGTGCCAGCAGCTTCTACCCGGGACAGACTAACTATGGCTACACCTTC. Its protein is CASSFYPGQTNYGYTF. The chain has TRBV7-2 and TRBJ1-2; 7 bases agree with TRBD1. Germline CDR1 is SGHTA and CDR2 is FQGNSA. The CDR3 is made up of 16 amino acids. After removal of 3 bases from V and 0 bases from J, the junction contained 7 bases not matched to a gene.

This clone was seen only a few times. The CDR3 nucleotides read TGTGCCAGCAGTGTCTCTGTCCAAGCTAACTATGGCTACACCTTC. Its protein is CASSVSVQANYGYTF. V and J are TRBV2 and TRBJ1-2; D remains ambiguous. The CDR3 has 15 amino acids. V lost 4 bases and J 0 bases, leaving 12 bases between the germline ends. CDR1 is SNHLY and CDR2 is FYNNEI in the germline V gene.

In its sample, this clone was seen a few times. This chain links TRBV5-5 with TRBJ1-4; D not resolved. The CDR3 runs 12 residues. Germline CDR1 SGHKS, CDR2 YYEKEE (reference sequence). Trimming removed 3 bases at V and 4 bases at J, with 4 bases between. This chain's CDR3 is CASSSYNEKLFF. The CDR3, as DNA: TGTGCCAGCAGCTCGTATAATGAAAAACTGTTTTTT.

The V call is TRBV27, the J call TRBJ2-5, with 7 bases aligning to TRBD1. Germline V gene lookup returns CDR1 MNHEY and CDR2 SMNVEV (reference sequence). The CDR3 sequence is 14 residues long. J gave up 7 bases and V 6 bases, and 11 bases lay outside the gene matches. The CDR3 DNA reads as TGTGCCAGCAGCCCCACAGGGGTACATGGGACCCAGTACTTC. Translating it yields CASSPTGVHGTQYF.

In this sample, this clone turned up once. V and J are TRBV5-1 and TRBJ2-1; D might be TRBD1 (6 bases). The CDR3 runs 19 residues. In germline, CDR1 is SGHRS, CDR2 YFSETQ. Trimming removed 2 bases at V and 0 bases at J, with 21 bases between. CDR3 nucleotide sequence: TGCGCCAGCAGCTTAACCCCCGGGACATCCTCGAGCTCCTACAATGAGCAGTTCTTC. Its translation is CASSLTPGTSSSSYNEQFF.

The V and J genes are TRBV12-5 and TRBJ1-1; a weak D match, TRBD1 (5 bases). CDR1 is LGHNT and CDR2 is FRNRAP in the germline V gene. The CDR3 length is 19 residues. V was pared by 0 bases and J by 0 bases, with 20 bases between. The CDR3 sequence is CASGLVLAVMGRMNTEAFF. CDR3 coding DNA: TGTGCTAGTGGTTTGGTACTTGCCGTCATGGGACGGATGAACACTGAAGCTTTCTTT.

The chain joins TRBV30 to TRBJ2-3; D is uncertain. The germline V gene encodes CDR1 GTSNPN and CDR2 SVGIG (reference sequence). V was clipped by 5 bases and J by 6 bases, with 12 bases between them. The CDR3 contains 12 residues. The CDR3 protein is CAWSRQFDTQYF. As DNA, the CDR3 is TGTGCCTGGTCCCGGCAGTTCGATACGCAGTATTTT.

Many counts were recorded for this clone. This rearrangement joins TRBV27 to TRBJ1-3; 8 nucleotides agree with TRBD1. The CDR3 has 13 amino acids. J lost 7 bases, V lost 5 bases, and 4 bases had no gene match. The germline V gene has CDR1 MNHEY and CDR2 SMNVEV (reference sequence). The CDR3 spells CASSPDRANTIYF. CDR3 DNA: TGTGCCAGCAGTCCGGACAGGGCGAACACCATATATTTT.

The CDR3 loop is CASSLSGPPNQPQHF. CDR3 nucleotides: TGTGCCAGCTCACTGTCGGGACCGCCCAATCAGCCCCAGCATTTT. The rearrangement joins TRBV18 to TRBJ1-5; a possible D gene is TRBD1 (5 bases). Looked up from germline, CDR1 is KGHSH and CDR2 is LQKENI. V was trimmed by 4 bases and J by 3 bases, leaving 13 bases between them. The CDR3 extends over 15 amino acids.

The chain links TRBV19 to TRBJ1-5; D is unclear. The V and J ends lost 7 bases and 8 bases respectively, with 18 bases between them. The CDR3 contains 14 residues. Germline CDR1 reads LNHDA; CDR2 reads SQIVND (reference sequence). The CDR3 spells CASNVAEGNKPQHF. CDR3 nucleotides: TGTGCCAGTAATGTAGCCGAAGGTAATAAGCCCCAGCATTTT.

To note about this clone: Within the sample, other DNA sequences also encode this same CDR3. This chain connects TRBV28 to TRBJ2-2; 14 nucleotides match TRBD2. Germline trimming cut 4 bases from V and 6 bases from J; bases unmatched to any gene: 7. Germline V gene data show CDR1 as MDHEN and CDR2 as SYDVKM. This CDR3 contains 17 residues. The CDR3, as DNA: TGTGCCAGCAGTTCGGGACTAGCGGGGGCGGGTGCCGGGGAGCTGTTTTTT. Residues: CASSSGLAGAGAGELFF.